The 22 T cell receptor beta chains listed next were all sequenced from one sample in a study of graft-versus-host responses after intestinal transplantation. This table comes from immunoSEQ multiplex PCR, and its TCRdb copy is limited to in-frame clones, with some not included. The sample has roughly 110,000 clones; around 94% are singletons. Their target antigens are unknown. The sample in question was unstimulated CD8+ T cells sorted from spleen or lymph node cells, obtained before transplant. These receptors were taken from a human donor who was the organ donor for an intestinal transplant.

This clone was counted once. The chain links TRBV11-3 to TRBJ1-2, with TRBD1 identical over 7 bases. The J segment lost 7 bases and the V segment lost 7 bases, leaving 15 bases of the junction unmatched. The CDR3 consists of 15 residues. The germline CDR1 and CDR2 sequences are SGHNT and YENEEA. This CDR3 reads CASNPRDRDRRGYTF. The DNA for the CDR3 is TGTGCCAGCAACCCCCGAGACAGGGACCGTCGTGGCTACACCTTC.

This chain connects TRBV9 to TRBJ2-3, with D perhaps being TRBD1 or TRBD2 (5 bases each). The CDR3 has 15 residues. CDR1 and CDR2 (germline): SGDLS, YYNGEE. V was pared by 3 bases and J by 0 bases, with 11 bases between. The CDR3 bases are TGTGCCAGCAGCGCCGGGACGTTTAGCACAGATACGCAGTATTTT. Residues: CASSAGTFSTDTQYF.

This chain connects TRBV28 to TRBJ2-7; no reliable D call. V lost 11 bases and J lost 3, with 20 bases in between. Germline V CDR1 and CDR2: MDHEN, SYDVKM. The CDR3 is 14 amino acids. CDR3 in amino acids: CAVRAPSENYEQYF. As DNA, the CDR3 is TGTGCCGTCCGGGCACCCAGCGAGAACTACGAGCAGTACTTC.

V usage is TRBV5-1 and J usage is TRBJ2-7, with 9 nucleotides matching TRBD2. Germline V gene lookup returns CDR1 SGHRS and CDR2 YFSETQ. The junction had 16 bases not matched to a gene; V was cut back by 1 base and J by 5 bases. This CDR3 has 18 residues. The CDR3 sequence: CASSLTPPSSGRLDEQYF. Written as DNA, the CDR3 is TGCGCCAGCAGCTTGACCCCCCCTAGCAGCGGGAGGCTAGACGAGCAGTACTTC.

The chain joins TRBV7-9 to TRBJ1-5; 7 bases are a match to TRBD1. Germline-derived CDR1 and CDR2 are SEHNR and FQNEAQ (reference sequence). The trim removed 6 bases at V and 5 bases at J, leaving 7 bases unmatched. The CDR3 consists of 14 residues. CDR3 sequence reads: CASSDDRAHQPQHF. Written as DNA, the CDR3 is TGTGCCAGCAGTGACGACAGGGCGCATCAGCCCCAGCATTTT.

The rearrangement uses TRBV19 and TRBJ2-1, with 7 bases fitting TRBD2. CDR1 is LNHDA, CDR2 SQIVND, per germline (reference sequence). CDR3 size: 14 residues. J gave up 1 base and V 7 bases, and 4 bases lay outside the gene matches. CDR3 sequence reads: CASTGLGSYNEQFF. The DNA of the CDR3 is TGTGCCAGTACAGGACTAGGGTCCTACAATGAGCAGTTCTTC. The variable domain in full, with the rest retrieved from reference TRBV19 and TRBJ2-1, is DGGITQSPKYLFRKEGQNVTLSCEQNLNHDAMYWYRQDPGQGLRLIYYSQIVNDFQKGDIAEGYSVSREKKESFPLTVTSAQKNPTAFYLCASTGLGSYNEQFFGPGTRLTVL.

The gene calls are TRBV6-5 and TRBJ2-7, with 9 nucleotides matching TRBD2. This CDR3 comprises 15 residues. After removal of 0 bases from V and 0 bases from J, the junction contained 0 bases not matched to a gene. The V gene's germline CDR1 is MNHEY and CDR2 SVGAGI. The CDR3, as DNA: TGTGCCAGCAGTTACTCTAGCGGGAGCTCCTACGAGCAGTACTTC. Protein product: CASSYSSGSSYEQYF.

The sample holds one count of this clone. The chain's CDR3 is CAWSLGQGNTEAFF. CDR3 in DNA: TGTGCCTGGAGTCTAGGACAGGGGAACACTGAAGCTTTCTTT. The genes are TRBV30 and TRBJ1-1; 8 bases match TRBD1. The trim removed 2 bases at V and 1 base at J, leaving 3 bases unmatched. Germline CDR1 GTSNPN, CDR2 SVGIG (reference sequence). The CDR3 spans 14 residues.

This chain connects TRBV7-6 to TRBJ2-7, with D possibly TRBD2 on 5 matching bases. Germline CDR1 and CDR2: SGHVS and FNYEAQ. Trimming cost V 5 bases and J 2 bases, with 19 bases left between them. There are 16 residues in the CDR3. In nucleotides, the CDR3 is TGTGCCAGCAGCCCGCCGGGGAGCGAAGCGACCTACGAGCAGTACTTC. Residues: CASSPPGSEATYEQYF.

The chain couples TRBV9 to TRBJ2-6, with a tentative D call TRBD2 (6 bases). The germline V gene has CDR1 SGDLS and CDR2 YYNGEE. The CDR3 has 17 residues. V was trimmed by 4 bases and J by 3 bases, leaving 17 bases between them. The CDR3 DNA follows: TGTGCCAGCAGCAGCCCTTTTCGGGGGAATGGGGCCAACGTCCTGACTTTC. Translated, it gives CASSSPFRGNGANVLTF.

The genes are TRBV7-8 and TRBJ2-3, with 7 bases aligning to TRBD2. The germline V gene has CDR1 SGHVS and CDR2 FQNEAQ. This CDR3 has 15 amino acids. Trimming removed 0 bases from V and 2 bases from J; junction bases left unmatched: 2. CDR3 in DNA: TGTGCCAGCAGCTTAGCTAGCGGGCCCACAGATACGCAGTATTTT. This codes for CASSLASGPTDTQYF.

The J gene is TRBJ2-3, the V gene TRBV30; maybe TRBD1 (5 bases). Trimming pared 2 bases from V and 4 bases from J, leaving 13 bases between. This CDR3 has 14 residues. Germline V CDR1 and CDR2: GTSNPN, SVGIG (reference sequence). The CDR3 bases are TGTGCCTGGAGTAGGACACTTCCTCCAGATACGCAGTATTTT. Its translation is CAWSRTLPPDTQYF.

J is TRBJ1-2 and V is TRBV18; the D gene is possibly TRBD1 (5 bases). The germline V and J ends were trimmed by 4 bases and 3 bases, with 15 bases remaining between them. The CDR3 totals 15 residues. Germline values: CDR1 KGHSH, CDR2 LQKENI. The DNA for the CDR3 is TGTGCCAGCTCACTTTTAGACAGAACAGACTATGGCTACACCTTC. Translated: CASSLLDRTDYGYTF.

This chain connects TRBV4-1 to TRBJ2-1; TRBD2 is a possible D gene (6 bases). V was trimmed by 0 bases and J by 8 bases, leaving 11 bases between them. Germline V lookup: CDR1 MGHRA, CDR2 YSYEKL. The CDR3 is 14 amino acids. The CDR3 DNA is TGCGCCAGCAGCCAAGATGTCGGGAGCCATGAGCAGTTCTTC. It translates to CASSQDVGSHEQFF.

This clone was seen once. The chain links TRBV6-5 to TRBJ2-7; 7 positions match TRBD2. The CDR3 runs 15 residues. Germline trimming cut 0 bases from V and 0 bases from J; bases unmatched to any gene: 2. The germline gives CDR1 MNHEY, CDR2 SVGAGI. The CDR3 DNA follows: TGTGCCAGCAGTTACTCGACTAGCCCCTCCTACGAGCAGTACTTC. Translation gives CASSYSTSPSYEQYF.

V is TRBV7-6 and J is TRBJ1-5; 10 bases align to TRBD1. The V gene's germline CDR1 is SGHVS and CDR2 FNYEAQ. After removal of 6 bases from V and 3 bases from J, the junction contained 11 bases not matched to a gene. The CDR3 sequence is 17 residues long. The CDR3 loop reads CASSPTPGTGVNQPQHF. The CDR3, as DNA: TGTGCCAGCAGTCCAACCCCAGGGACAGGGGTCAATCAGCCCCAGCATTTT.

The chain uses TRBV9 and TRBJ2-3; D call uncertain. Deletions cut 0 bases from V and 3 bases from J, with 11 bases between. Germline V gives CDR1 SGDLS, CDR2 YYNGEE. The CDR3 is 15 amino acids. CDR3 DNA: TGTGCCAGCAGCGTAGGCGGCCACGGGACAGATACGCAGTATTTT. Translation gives CASSVGGHGTDTQYF.

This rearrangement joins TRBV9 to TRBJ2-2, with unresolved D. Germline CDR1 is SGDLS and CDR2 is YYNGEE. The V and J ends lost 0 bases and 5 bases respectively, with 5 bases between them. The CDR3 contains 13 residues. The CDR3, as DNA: TGTGCCAGCAGCGTAGATGGGACCGGGGAGCTGTTTTTT. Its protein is CASSVDGTGELFF.

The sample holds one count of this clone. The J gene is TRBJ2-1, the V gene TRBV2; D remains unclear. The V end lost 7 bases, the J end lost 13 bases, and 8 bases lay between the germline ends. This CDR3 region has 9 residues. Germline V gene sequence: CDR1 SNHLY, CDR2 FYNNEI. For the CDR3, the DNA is TGTGCCAGCAACCGACCCCAGTTCTTC. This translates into CASNRPQFF.

The CDR3 bases are TGTGCCAGCAGAAAAGGGGGGCCCGAGGTAGAGTTCTTC. Residues: CASRKGGPEVEFF. V usage is TRBV5-6 and J usage is TRBJ2-1; D is possibly TRBD1 or TRBD2 (6 bases each). In germline, CDR1 is SGHDT, CDR2 YYEEEE. The ends were cut back, 5 bases at V and 14 bases at J, with 20 bases in the middle. The CDR3 sequence is 13 residues long.

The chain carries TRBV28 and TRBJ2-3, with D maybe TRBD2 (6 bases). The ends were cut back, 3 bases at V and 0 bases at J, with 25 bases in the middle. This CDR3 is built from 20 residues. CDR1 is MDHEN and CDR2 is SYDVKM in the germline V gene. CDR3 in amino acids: CASSFSPTTASAESTDTQYF. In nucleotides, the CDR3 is TGTGCCAGCAGTTTTTCCCCCACCACCGCTAGCGCGGAGAGCACAGATACGCAGTATTTT.

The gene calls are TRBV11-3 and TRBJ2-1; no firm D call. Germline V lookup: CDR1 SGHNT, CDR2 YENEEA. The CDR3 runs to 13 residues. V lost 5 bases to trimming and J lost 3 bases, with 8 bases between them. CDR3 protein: CASSMTDYNEQFF. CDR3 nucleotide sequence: TGTGCCAGCAGCATGACTGACTACAATGAGCAGTTCTTC.